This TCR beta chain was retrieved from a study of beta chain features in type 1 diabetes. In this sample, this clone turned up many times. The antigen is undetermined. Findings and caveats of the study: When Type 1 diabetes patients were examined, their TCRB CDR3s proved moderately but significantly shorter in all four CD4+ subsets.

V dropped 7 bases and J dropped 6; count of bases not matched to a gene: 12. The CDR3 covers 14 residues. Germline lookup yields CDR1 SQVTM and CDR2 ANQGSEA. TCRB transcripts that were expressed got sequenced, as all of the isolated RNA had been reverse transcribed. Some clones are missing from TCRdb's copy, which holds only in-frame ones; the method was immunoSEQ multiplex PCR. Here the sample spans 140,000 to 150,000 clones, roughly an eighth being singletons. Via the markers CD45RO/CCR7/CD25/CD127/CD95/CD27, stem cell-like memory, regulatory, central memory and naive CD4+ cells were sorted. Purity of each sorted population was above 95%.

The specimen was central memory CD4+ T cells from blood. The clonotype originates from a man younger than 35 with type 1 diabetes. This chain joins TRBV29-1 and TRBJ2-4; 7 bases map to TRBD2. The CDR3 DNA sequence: TGCAGCGCCAGACGGGGGGATCAGGGAAACATTCAGTACTTC. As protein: CSARRGDQGNIQYF.